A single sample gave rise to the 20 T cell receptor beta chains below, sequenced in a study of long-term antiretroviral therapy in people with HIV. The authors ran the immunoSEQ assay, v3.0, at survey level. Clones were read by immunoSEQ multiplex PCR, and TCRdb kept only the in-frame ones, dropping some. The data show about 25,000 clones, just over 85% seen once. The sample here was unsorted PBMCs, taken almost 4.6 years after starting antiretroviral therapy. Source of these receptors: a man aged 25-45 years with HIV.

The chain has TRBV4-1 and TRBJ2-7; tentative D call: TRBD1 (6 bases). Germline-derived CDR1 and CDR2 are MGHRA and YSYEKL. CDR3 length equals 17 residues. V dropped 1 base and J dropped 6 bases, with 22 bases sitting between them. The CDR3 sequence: CASSQASGIGRGSEQYF. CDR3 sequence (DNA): TGCGCCAGCAGCCAAGCTTCAGGTATTGGTAGGGGGAGCGAGCAGTACTTC.

In nucleotides, the CDR3 is TGTGCCAGCAGGCCGAACACCGGGGAGCTGTTTTTT. It yields the protein CASRPNTGELFF. The genes are TRBV9 and TRBJ2-2; D gene ambiguous. Germline V gene sequence: CDR1 SGDLS, CDR2 YYNGEE. Between the trimmed V and J ends, which lost 5 bases and 0 bases, there was a span of 2 bases. CDR3 length: 12 amino acids. The full variable domain, completed using reference TRBV9 and TRBJ2-2, is DSGVTQTPKHLITATGQRVTLRCSPRSGDLSVYWYQQSLDQGLQFLIQYYNGEERAKGNILERFSAQQFPDLHSELNLSSLELGDSALYFCASRPNTGELFFGEGSRLTVL.

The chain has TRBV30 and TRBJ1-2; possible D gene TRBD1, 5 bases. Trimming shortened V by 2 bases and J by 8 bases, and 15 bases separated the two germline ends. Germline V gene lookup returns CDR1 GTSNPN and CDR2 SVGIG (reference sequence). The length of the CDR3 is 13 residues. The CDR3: CAWSPGDPAGYTF. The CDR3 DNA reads TGTGCCTGGAGTCCGGGGGATCCGGCGGGCTACACCTTC.

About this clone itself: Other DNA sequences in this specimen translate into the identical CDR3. CDR3: CASSLVGGQETQYF. DNA of the CDR3: TGTGCCAGCAGCTTAGTGGGCGGCCAAGAGACCCAGTACTTC. The chain has TRBV7-2 and TRBJ2-5; D is ambiguous. This CDR3 region has 14 residues. Deletions cut 1 base from V and 1 base from J, with 7 bases between. Germline CDR1 reads SGHTA; CDR2 reads FQGNSA. The full variable domain, in which reference TRBV7-2 and TRBJ2-5 provide the parts outside the CDR3, is GAGVSQSPSNKVTEKGKDVELRCDPISGHTALYWYRQSLGQGLEFLIYFQGNSAPDKSGLPSDRFSAERTGGSVSTLTIQRTQQEDSAVYLCASSLVGGQETQYFGPGTRLLVL.

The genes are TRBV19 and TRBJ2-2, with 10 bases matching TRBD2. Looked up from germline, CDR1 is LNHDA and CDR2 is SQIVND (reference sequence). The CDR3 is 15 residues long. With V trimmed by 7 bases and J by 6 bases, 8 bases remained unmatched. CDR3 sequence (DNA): TGTGCCAGTACCACACTAGCGGGAATGGCCGGGGAGCTGTTTTTT. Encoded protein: CASTTLAGMAGELFF.

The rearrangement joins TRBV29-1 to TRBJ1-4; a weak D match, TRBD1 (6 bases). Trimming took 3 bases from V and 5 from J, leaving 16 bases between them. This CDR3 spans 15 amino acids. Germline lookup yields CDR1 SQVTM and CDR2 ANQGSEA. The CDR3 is CSVEDSGLPNEKLFF. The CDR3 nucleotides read TGCAGCGTTGAGGACAGTGGCCTCCCCAATGAAAAACTGTTTTTT.

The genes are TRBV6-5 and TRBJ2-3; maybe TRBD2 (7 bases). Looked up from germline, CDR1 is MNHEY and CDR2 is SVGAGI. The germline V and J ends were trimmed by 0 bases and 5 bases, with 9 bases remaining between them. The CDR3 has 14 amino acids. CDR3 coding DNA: TGTGCCAGCAGTTACTCGGGGGGGCAAGATACGCAGTATTTT. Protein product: CASSYSGGQDTQYF.

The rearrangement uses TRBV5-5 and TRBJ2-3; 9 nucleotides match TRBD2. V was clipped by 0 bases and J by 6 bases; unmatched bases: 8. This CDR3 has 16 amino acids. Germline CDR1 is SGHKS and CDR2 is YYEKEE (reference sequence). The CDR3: CASSLAVAGGVDTQYF. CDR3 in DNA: TGTGCCAGCAGCTTGGCTGTTGCGGGAGGGGTGGATACGCAGTATTTT.

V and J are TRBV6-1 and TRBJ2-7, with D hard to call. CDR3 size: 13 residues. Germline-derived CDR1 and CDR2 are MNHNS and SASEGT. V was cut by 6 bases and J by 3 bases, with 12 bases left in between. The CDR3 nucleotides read TGTGCCAGCAGCCGTGGACCGGTCTACGAGCAGTACTTC. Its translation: CASSRGPVYEQYF.

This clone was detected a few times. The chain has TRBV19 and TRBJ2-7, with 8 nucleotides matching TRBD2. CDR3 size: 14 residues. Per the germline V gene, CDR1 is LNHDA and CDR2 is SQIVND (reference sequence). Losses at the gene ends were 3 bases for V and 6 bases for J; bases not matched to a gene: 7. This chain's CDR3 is CASSMDRREGEQYF. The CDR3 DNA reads TGTGCCAGTAGTATGGACCGCCGGGAGGGCGAGCAGTACTTC.

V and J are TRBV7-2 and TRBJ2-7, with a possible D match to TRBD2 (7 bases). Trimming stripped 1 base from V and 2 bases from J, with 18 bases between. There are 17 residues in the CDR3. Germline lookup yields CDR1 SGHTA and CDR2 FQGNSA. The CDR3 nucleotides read TGTGCCAGCAGCTTAGGTGGGGGGGCCTTTTTTACCTACGAGCAGTACTTC. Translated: CASSLGGGAFFTYEQYF.

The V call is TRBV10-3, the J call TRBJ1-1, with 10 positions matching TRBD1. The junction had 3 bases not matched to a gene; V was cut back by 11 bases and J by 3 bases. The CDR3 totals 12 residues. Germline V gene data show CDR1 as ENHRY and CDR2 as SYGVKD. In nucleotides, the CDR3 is TGTGCCTCGGACAGGGGGGACACTGAAGCTTTCTTT. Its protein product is CASDRGDTEAFF.

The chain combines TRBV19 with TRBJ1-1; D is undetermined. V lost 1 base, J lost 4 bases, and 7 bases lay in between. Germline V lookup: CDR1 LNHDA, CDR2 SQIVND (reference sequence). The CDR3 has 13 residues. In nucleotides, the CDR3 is TGTGCCAGTAGTATAGGGCGGTTCACTGAAGCTTTCTTT. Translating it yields CASSIGRFTEAFF.

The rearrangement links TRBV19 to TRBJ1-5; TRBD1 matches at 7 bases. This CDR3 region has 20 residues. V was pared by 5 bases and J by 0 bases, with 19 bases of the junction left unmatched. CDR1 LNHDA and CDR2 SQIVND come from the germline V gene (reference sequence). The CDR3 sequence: CASSPPRTGGHVYSNQPQHF. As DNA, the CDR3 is TGTGCCAGTAGTCCCCCCCGGACAGGCGGCCATGTATATAGCAATCAGCCCCAGCATTTT. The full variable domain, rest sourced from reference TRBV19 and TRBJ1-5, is DGGITQSPKYLFRKEGQNVTLSCEQNLNHDAMYWYRQDPGQGLRLIYYSQIVNDFQKGDIAEGYSVSREKKESFPLTVTSAQKNPTAFYLCASSPPRTGGHVYSNQPQHFGDGTRLSIL.

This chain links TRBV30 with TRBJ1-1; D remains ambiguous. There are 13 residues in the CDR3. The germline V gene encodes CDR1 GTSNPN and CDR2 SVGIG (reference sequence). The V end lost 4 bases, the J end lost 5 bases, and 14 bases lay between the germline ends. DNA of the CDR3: TGTGCCTGGAACCCCGGGCTGGGGACTGAAGCTTTCTTT. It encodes CAWNPGLGTEAFF.

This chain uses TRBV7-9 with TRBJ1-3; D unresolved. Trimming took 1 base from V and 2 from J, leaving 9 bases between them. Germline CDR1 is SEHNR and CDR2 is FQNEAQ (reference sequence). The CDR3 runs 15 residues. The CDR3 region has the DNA TGTGCCAGCAGCTTAGGGTCCGGGCCTGGAAACACCATATATTTT. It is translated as CASSLGSGPGNTIYF.

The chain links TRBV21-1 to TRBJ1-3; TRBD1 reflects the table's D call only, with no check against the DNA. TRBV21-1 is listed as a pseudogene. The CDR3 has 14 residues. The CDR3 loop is CASSFQGNGNTIYF. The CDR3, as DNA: TGTGCCAGCAGCTTTCAGGGTAATGGAAACACCATATATTTT.

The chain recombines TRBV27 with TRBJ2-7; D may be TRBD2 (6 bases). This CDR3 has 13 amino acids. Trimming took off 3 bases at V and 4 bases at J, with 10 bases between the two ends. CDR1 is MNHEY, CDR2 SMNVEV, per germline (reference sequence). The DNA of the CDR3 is TGTGCCAGCAGTTTTAGGAGGGATTACGAGCAGTACTTC. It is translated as CASSFRRDYEQYF.

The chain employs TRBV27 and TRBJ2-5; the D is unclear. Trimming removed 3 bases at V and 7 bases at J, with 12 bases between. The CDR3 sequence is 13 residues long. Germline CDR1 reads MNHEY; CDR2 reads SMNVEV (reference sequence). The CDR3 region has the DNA TGTGCCAGCAGTTTTTCTAGTAGTGGGACCCAGTACTTC. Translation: CASSFSSSGTQYF.

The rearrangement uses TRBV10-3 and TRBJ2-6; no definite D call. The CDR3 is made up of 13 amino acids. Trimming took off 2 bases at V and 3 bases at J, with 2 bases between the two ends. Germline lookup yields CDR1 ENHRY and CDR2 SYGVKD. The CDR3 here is CAISESGANVLTF. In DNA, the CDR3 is TGTGCCATCAGTGAGAGTGGGGCCAACGTCCTGACTTTC.